A single sample is the source of the 16 T cell receptor beta chains below, sequenced in a study of blood T cell repertoires in COVID-19. The repertoire was sequenced with immunoSEQ multiplex PCR; TCRdb's copy has only in-frame clones and lacks some. The sample lists about 360,000 clones; approximately 86% were seen once. The sequenced sample was peripheral blood. The receptors derive from a woman aged 55-69 years with COVID-19, enrolled during active disease.

The chain has TRBV6-2 or TRBV6-3 and TRBJ1-3; TRBD1 matches 9 bases. Per germline, CDR1 MNHEY and CDR2 SVGEGT. J lost 2 bases, V lost 3 bases, and 11 bases had no gene match. The CDR3 is 18 amino acids. CDR3 sequence reads: CASSYPDFGQGTGNTIYF. Here the CDR3 DNA reads TGTGCCAGCAGTTATCCTGACTTTGGACAGGGGACTGGAAACACCATATATTTT.

The chain couples TRBV18 to TRBJ2-5; the match to TRBD1 covers 7 bases. Germline-derived CDR1 and CDR2 are KGHSH and LQKENI. This CDR3 contains 16 residues. V lost 6 bases, J lost 5 bases, and 15 bases stayed unmatched. This CDR3 is CASSPTGLVGRETQYF. CDR3 bases: TGTGCCAGCTCGCCGACAGGGCTTGTGGGACGGGAGACCCAGTACTTC.

This sequence joins TRBV4-2 and TRBJ2-5; 8 nucleotides agree with TRBD2. Germline V gene data show CDR1 as LGHNA and CDR2 as YNFKEQ. Trimming at V came to 0 bases and at J to 5 bases, leaving 11 bases not matched to a gene. This CDR3 has 17 residues. The CDR3, as DNA: TGTGCCAGCAGCCAAGACCTTCCGGGACTAGATAGGGAGACCCAGTACTTC. This codes for CASSQDLPGLDRETQYF.

This clone was recorded a few times. CDR3 nucleotide sequence: TGTGCCAGCTCACCTGGTCTACTACAGGCTTGGAGTGAAAAACTGTTTTTT. Residues: CASSPGLLQAWSEKLFF. V usage is TRBV18 and J usage is TRBJ1-4, with D maybe TRBD1 (5 bases). The V and J ends lost 3 bases and 7 bases respectively, with 21 bases between them. From germline, CDR1 is KGHSH and CDR2 LQKENI. This CDR3 spans 17 amino acids. Supplemented by reference TRBV18 and TRBJ1-4, the full variable domain reads NAGVMQNPRHLVRRRGQEARLRCSPMKGHSHVYWYRQLPEEGLKFMVYLQKENIIDESGMPKERFSAEFPKEGPSILRIQQVVRGDSAAYFCASSPGLLQAWSEKLFFGSGTQLSVL.

The genes are TRBV19 and TRBJ1-4; D uncertain. CDR1 and CDR2 from the germline V gene are LNHDA and SQIVND (reference sequence). This CDR3 has 14 residues. Trimming stripped 3 bases from V and 0 bases from J, with 5 bases between. The CDR3 bases are TGTGCCAGTAGTATTCAGGCAACTAATGAAAAACTGTTTTTT. It yields the protein CASSIQATNEKLFF.

The J gene is TRBJ1-2, the V gene TRBV2; D is ambiguous. Trimming took 0 bases from V and 0 from J, leaving 8 bases between them. Germline CDR1 and CDR2: SNHLY and FYNNEI. CDR3 length equals 15 residues. The CDR3 region is CASSEALRANYGYTF. CDR3 sequence (DNA): TGTGCCAGCAGTGAAGCGCTTCGAGCTAACTATGGCTACACCTTC. The entire variable domain, with the rest obtained from reference TRBV2 and TRBJ1-2, is as follows: EPEVTQTPSHQVTQMGQEVILRCVPISNHLYFYWYRQILGQKVEFLVSFYNNEISEKSEIFDDQFSVERPDGSNFTLKIRSTKLEDSAMYFCASSEALRANYGYTFGSGTRLTVV.

The rearrangement uses TRBV6-2 or TRBV6-3 and TRBJ2-5, with TRBD1 as a possible D gene (6 bases). V was pared by 3 bases and J by 5 bases, with 13 bases between. CDR1 MNHEY and CDR2 SVGEGT come from the germline V gene. This CDR3 contains 14 residues. CDR3 in DNA: TGTGCCAGCAGTTATCCAGGGGCCGGGGAGACCCAGTACTTC. It yields the protein CASSYPGAGETQYF.

This chain uses TRBV30 with TRBJ2-5; possibly TRBD2 for D (5 bases). The CDR3 extends over 11 amino acids. The V end was cut by 4 bases, the J end by 3 bases, with 6 bases between. Germline lookup yields CDR1 GTSNPN and CDR2 SVGIG (reference sequence). Here the CDR3 DNA reads TGTGCCTGGAAAGCGGAAGAGACCCAGTACTTC. Translation: CAWKAEETQYF. The entire variable domain, with the rest obtained from reference TRBV30 and TRBJ2-5, is as follows: SQTIHQWPATLVQPVGSPLSLECTVEGTSNPNLYWYRQAAGRGLQLLFYSVGIGQISSEVPQNLSASRPQDRQFILSSKKLLLSDSGFYLCAWKAEETQYFGPGTRLLVL.

The table lists this clone with many counts. The rearrangement uses TRBV3-1 (or the pseudogene TRBV3-2) and TRBJ1-2; the D gene is possibly TRBD1 (5 bases). Trimming removed 3 bases from V and 7 bases from J, with 24 bases in between. Germline V gene sequence: CDR1 LGHDT, CDR2 YNNKEL (reference sequence). This CDR3 contains 17 residues. CDR3 sequence reads: CASSHLPGGSSSAGYTF. In DNA, the CDR3 is TGTGCCAGCAGCCATCTACCTGGGGGGTCAAGCTCTGCTGGCTACACCTTC.

This CDR3 reads CASSLVQGTEAFF. CDR3 sequence (DNA): TGTGCCAGCAGCTTAGTACAGGGAACTGAAGCTTTCTTT. V gene TRBV7-3 combines with J gene TRBJ1-1; maybe TRBD1 (6 bases). The CDR3 is 13 amino acids. Germline CDR1 SGHTA, CDR2 FQGTGA. V was cut by 2 bases and J by 5 bases, with 9 bases left in between. The full variable domain, rest sourced from reference TRBV7-3 and TRBJ1-1, is GAGVSQTPSNKVTEKGKYVELRCDPISGHTALYWYRQSLGQGPEFLIYFQGTGAADDSGLPNDRFFAVRPEGSVSTLKIQRTERGDSAVYLCASSLVQGTEAFFGQGTRLTVV.

This chain joins TRBV5-8 and TRBJ1-1, with TRBD1 matching over 11 bases. Germline V gene data show CDR1 as SGHTS and CDR2 as YDEGEE. The CDR3 totals 20 residues. The trim removed 0 bases at V and 0 bases at J, leaving 13 bases unmatched. The CDR3 coding sequence is TGTGCCAGCAGCTTGGCCCGGGACAGGGGGTCGACGAGAATGAACACTGAAGCTTTCTTT. This sequence encodes CASSLARDRGSTRMNTEAFF. Full variable domain (rest looked up from reference TRBV5-8 and TRBJ1-1): EAGVTQSPTHLIKTRGQQATLRCSPISGHTSVYWYQQALGLGLQFLLWYDEGEERNRGNFPPRFSGRQFPNYSSELNVNALELEDSALYLCASSLARDRGSTRMNTEAFFGQGTRLTVV.

V usage is TRBV19 and J usage is TRBJ1-4, with 11 positions matching TRBD1. Losses at the gene ends were 6 bases for V and 5 bases for J; bases not matched to a gene: 14. Looked up from germline, CDR1 is LNHDA and CDR2 is SQIVND (reference sequence). CDR3 length: 18 amino acids. CDR3 bases: TGTGCCAGTAGCAGACCGGGACAGGGGGTAACCACGAATGAAAAACTGTTTTTT. Its protein product is CASSRPGQGVTTNEKLFF.

The CDR3 DNA reads TGCGCCAGCAGACCCGGGACACTAACCGGGGAGCTGTTTTTT. Its translation: CASRPGTLTGELFF. The chain has TRBV10-1 and TRBJ2-2, with D possibly matching TRBD1 (6 bases). The CDR3 runs 14 residues. The ends were cut back, 6 bases at V and 5 bases at J, with 13 bases in the middle. Germline lookup yields CDR1 WNHNN and CDR2 SYGVQD (reference sequence).

The chain is built from TRBV10-3 and TRBJ2-1, with 10 bases identical to TRBD1. Germline assignment: CDR1 ENHRY and CDR2 SYGVKD. The CDR3 covers 13 residues. J was trimmed by 6 bases and V by 6 bases; bases with no gene match: 2. The CDR3 nucleotides read TGTGCCATCAGGGGGACAGGGGTCAATGAGCAGTTCTTC. It yields the protein CAIRGTGVNEQFF.

This clone was counted only a few times. The chain combines TRBV19 with TRBJ2-1, with D possibly TRBD1 on 5 matching bases. From germline, CDR1 is LNHDA and CDR2 SQIVND (reference sequence). There are 15 residues in the CDR3. Deletions cut 1 base from V and 7 bases from J, with 14 bases between. CDR3 nucleotide sequence: TGTGCCAGTAGTATAGGAGGTCCAGGGATGAATGAGCAGTTCTTC. It translates to CASSIGGPGMNEQFF.

This chain uses TRBV2 with TRBJ2-7; 9 bases line up with TRBD2. Losses at the gene ends were 8 bases for V and 5 bases for J; bases not matched to a gene: 4. CDR1 SNHLY and CDR2 FYNNEI come from the germline V gene. The CDR3 runs 12 residues. CDR3 DNA sequence: TGTGCCAGCCAGGGACTAGCCCACGAGCAGTACTTC. Protein sequence: CASQGLAHEQYF.